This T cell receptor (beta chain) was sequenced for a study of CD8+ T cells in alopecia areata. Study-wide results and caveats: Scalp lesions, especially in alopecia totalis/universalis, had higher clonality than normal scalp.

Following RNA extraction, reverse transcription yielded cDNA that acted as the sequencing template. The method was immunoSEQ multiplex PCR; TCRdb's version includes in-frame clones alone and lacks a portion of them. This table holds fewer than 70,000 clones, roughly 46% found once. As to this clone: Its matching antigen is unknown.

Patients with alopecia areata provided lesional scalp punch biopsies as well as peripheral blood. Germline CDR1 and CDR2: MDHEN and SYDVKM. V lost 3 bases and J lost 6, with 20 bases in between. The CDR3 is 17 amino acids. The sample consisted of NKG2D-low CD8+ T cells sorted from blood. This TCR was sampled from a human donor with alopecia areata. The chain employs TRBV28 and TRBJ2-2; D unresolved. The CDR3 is CASSLTPTALLAGELFF. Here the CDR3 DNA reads TGTGCCAGCAGTTTGACGCCGACGGCTCTTTTGGCCGGGGAGCTGTTTTTT.